One and the same sample provided the 5 T cell receptor beta chains below, sequenced in a study of T cells in localized non-small cell lung cancer (dated by TCRdb to the early 2020s). Library prep was done by the immunoSEQ multiplex PCR assay. TCRdb provides this immuneACCESS table in a form limited to in-frame rearrangements. Some clones are lacking; in checked studies, under half of them reflect an unresolved V gene, and why the rest are absent is not known. The sample table contains about 61,000 clones; only one count was recorded for 85% to 90% of them. The ten largest clones take up roughly a fifth of the sample. The starting material was peripheral blood, obtained before any cancer treatment. These TCRs come from a man aged 35-69 years with stage I squamous cell lung carcinoma.

This clone was counted only a few times. The V gene is TRBV11-2, the J gene TRBJ2-7; 10 bases fit TRBD2. The germline V gene has CDR1 SGHAT and CDR2 FQNNGV. The J segment lost 3 bases and the V segment lost 6 bases, leaving 5 bases of the junction unmatched. CDR3 size: 14 residues. CDR3 amino acids: CASRILAGGYEQYF. The CDR3 bases are TGTGCCAGCAGGATCTTAGCGGGAGGCTACGAGCAGTACTTC.

This sequence joins TRBV19 and TRBJ1-4, with 7 bases aligning to TRBD1. The CDR3 spans 15 residues. The V gene end was trimmed by 6 bases and the J gene end by 8 bases; junction bases not matched to a gene: 12. Germline-derived CDR1 and CDR2 are LNHDA and SQIVND (reference sequence). CDR3 amino acids: CASRGGGARTEKLFF. In DNA, the CDR3 is TGTGCCAGTAGGGGAGGGGGCGCGAGGACCGAAAAACTGTTTTTT.

This clone was seen once. The chain carries TRBV7-6 and TRBJ1-2; D may be TRBD1 (5 bases). Germline assignment: CDR1 SGHVS and CDR2 FNYEAQ. V lost 5 bases and J 4 bases, leaving 14 bases between the germline ends. This CDR3 comprises 14 residues. The CDR3: CASSPRRGSYGYTF. CDR3 sequence (DNA): TGTGCCAGCAGCCCCAGACGGGGGTCCTATGGCTACACCTTC.

V usage is TRBV28 and J usage is TRBJ2-5; the D is unclear. The CDR3 sequence is 14 residues long. Germline-derived CDR1 and CDR2 are MDHEN and SYDVKM. Trimming took 3 bases from V and 5 from J, leaving 13 bases between them. CDR3 loop: CASSFRRNWETQYF. The DNA for the CDR3 is TGTGCCAGCAGTTTTCGCCGTAACTGGGAGACCCAGTACTTC.

The chain carries TRBV10-3 and TRBJ1-4, with no clear D. The CDR3 contains 15 residues. The V gene lost 3 bases and the J gene lost 0 bases, with 8 bases spanning the gap. Looked up from germline, CDR1 is ENHRY and CDR2 is SYGVKD. The CDR3 DNA reads TGTGCCATCAGTGATCAGCAGACAACTAATGAAAAACTGTTTTTT. Translated, it gives CAISDQQTTNEKLFF.